This is a list of T cell receptor beta chains from one sample in a study of breast tumors, draining lymph nodes, adjacent tissues. TCRdb recomputed calls from the multiplex PCR reads with MiXCR, one row per CDR3 protein. The sample lists fewer than 85,000 distinct CDR3 sequences; approximately 20% were seen once. Material: axillary lymph node tissue. The receptor set was obtained from a female donor with breast cancer. Some clones in this sample may be carry-over from other donors' samples. The CDR3 runs from the conserved cysteine through the conserved F or W. The order of the fields is D gene, clone size, V gene, J gene, CDR3 protein, CDR3 DNA. A D gene is named only where the DNA matches it firmly. Rows give clone size only sometimes, using once, few, many, or a class for an expanded clone.

-,-,TRBV30,TRBJ2-3,CAWSREGDTQYF,TGTGCCTGGAGTCGGGAAGGAGATACGCAGTATTTT
-,many,TRBV11-1,TRBJ2-7,CASSPTGTYEQYF,TGTGCCAGCAGCCCGACAGGAACCTACGAGCAGTACTTC
TRBD1,many,TRBV5-1,TRBJ2-7,CASSSVTGYYEQYF,TGCGCCAGCAGCTCTGTGACAGGGTACTACGAGCAGTACTTC
TRBD2,many,TRBV7-2,TRBJ2-1,CASSLASGSPLYNEQFF,TGTGCCAGCAGCTTAGCTAGCGGGAGTCCCCTCTACAATGAGCAGTTCTTC
-,many,TRBV29-1,TRBJ2-1,CSVRLAEQFF,TGCAGCGTTCGTCTAGCCGAGCAGTTCTTC
TRBD2,-,TRBV27,TRBJ2-7,CASSLQLAGGLGEQYF,TGTGCCAGCAGTCTTCAGCTAGCGGGAGGGCTTGGGGAGCAGTACTTC
-,many,TRBV7-9,TRBJ2-1,CASNNDVYNEQFF,TGTGCCAGCAACAACGACGTATACAATGAGCAGTTCTTC
-,medium-sized,TRBV9,TRBJ2-5,CASSVDPGMETQYF,TGTGCCAGCAGCGTAGATCCAGGGATGGAGACCCAGTACTTC
TRBD1,many,TRBV7-2,TRBJ2-2,CASSSLTGGLRGAGELFF,TGTGCCAGCAGCTCCTTGACAGGGGGCTTGCGGGGAGCCGGGGAGCTGTTTTTT
TRBD2,many,TRBV4-3,TRBJ2-3,CASSIAGGWDTQYF,TGCGCCAGCTCAATAGCGGGAGGTTGGGATACGCAGTATTTT
-,many,TRBV5-1,TRBJ2-5,CASSDQETQYF,TGCGCCAGCAGCGACCAAGAGACCCAGTACTTC
-,many,TRBV20-1,TRBJ2-5,CSATSLWAQETQYF,TGCAGTGCCACCTCCTTGTGGGCACAAGAGACCCAGTACTTC